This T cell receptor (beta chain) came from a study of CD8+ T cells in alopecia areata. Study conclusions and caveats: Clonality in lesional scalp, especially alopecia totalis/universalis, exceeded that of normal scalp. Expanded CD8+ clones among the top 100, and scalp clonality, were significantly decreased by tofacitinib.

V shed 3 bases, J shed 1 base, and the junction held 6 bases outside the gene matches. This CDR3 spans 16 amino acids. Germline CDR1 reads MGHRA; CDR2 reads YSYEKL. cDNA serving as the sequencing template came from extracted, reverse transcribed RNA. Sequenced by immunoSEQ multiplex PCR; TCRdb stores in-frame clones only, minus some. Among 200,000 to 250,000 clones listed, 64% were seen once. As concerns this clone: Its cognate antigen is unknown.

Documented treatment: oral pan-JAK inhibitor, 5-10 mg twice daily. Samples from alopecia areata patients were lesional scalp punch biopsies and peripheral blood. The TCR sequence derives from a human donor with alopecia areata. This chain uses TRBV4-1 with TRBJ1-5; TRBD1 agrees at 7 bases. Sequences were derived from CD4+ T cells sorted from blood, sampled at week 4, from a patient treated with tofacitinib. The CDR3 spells CASSHPTGASNQPQHF. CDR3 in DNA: TGCGCCAGCAGCCATCCTACAGGGGCGAGCAATCAGCCCCAGCATTTT.